These 22 T cell receptor beta chains share one sample of origin, sequenced in a study of T-cell memory formation after mild COVID-19. TCRdb reprocessed the 5' RACE reads via MiXCR and lists one record per CDR3 protein. The table includes fewer than 400,000 distinct CDR3 sequences, 10% to 15% detected once. Sequencing was carried out using PBMCs or a T cell subset sorted from them (not recorded which). The origin of the receptors is a young man who had mild COVID-19 (a few samples of this study predate the infection). Cell type and time point are not known.

This clonotype showed up many times. The rearrangement joins TRBV6-5 to TRBJ2-5; D is perhaps TRBD1 or TRBD2 (5 bases each). CDR3 length: 19 residues. In germline, CDR1 is MNHEY, CDR2 SVGAGI. The germline V and J ends were trimmed by 5 bases and 5 bases, with 30 bases remaining between them. The CDR3, as DNA: TGTGCCAGCAGTCCCCGTAGTTCGGATACCGCTCGGGGCCGGGAGACCCAGTACTTC. This translates into CASSPRSSDTARGRETQYF.

The chain employs TRBV4-1 and TRBJ2-7, with 7 bases that match TRBD1. The CDR3 extends over 16 amino acids. With 3 bases clipped from V and 1 base from J, the junction kept 9 bases outside the gene matches. Per germline, CDR1 MGHRA and CDR2 YSYEKL. CDR3 in DNA: TGCGCCAGCAGCCAGAGGCTGGAGACAGGGTCCTACGAGCAGTACTTC. Translated, it gives CASSQRLETGSYEQYF.

This clonotype was seen at least ten times. The rearrangement links TRBV12-3 or TRBV12-4 to TRBJ2-5, with D tentatively TRBD1 or TRBD2 (5 bases each). Between the trimmed V and J ends, which lost 4 bases and 2 bases, there was a span of 14 bases. The CDR3 totals 15 residues. The CDR3 here is CASSYGDREQETQYF. The DNA of the CDR3 is TGTGCCAGCAGTTATGGGGACCGGGAACAAGAGACCCAGTACTTC.

The table lists this clonotype with a few counts. The J gene is TRBJ2-3, the V gene TRBV5-1; D may be TRBD1 (6 bases). The CDR3 has 14 amino acids. Trimming removed 2 bases from V and 5 bases from J, with 12 bases in between. Germline V gene data show CDR1 as SGHRS and CDR2 as YFSETQ. The CDR3 spells CASSFGRGEDTQYF. As DNA, the CDR3 is TGCGCCAGCAGCTTCGGCAGGGGTGAAGATACGCAGTATTTT.

V gene TRBV5-6 combines with J gene TRBJ1-5, with D possibly being TRBD1 (5 bases). CDR1 SGHDT and CDR2 YYEEEE come from the germline V gene. The CDR3 totals 13 residues. Trimming pared 0 bases from V and 11 bases from J, leaving 12 bases between. Here the CDR3 reads CASSLAGTGAQHF. Written as DNA, the CDR3 is TGTGCCAGCAGCTTGGCGGGGACGGGGGCCCAGCATTTT.

This clonotype was observed a few times. The V call is TRBV6-2 or TRBV6-3, the J call TRBJ1-4; no definite D call. The CDR3 has 14 amino acids. The V end was cut by 11 bases, the J end by 0 bases, with 13 bases between. Per germline, CDR1 MNHEY and CDR2 SVGEGT. The CDR3 region has the DNA TGTGCCTCCTCCGGTTGGTCAACTAATGAAAAACTGTTTTTT. It yields the protein CASSGWSTNEKLFF.

Many counts were recorded for this clonotype. The chain uses TRBV5-1 and TRBJ2-5; 13 bases are shared with TRBD2. In germline, CDR1 is SGHRS, CDR2 YFSETQ. The CDR3 extends over 15 amino acids. Trimming removed 4 bases from V and 1 base from J; junction bases left unmatched: 1. The CDR3 reads CASSRTSGGQETQYF. The CDR3, as DNA: TGCGCCAGCAGCAGGACTAGCGGGGGCCAAGAGACCCAGTACTTC.

CDR3 sequence reads: CASSSGQGAYYGYTF. CDR3 coding DNA: TGTGCCAGCAGTTCCGGACAGGGGGCATACTATGGCTACACCTTC. The J gene is TRBJ1-2, the V gene TRBV2; TRBD1 agrees at 11 bases. J lost 3 bases, V lost 5 bases, and 5 bases had no gene match. This CDR3 is 15 amino acids long. Germline V lookup: CDR1 SNHLY, CDR2 FYNNEI.

The V and J genes are TRBV6-5 and TRBJ2-1; 11 bases map to TRBD2. The CDR3 totals 16 residues. CDR1 and CDR2 from the germline V gene are MNHEY and SVGAGI. With V trimmed by 5 bases and J by 8 bases, 11 bases remained unmatched. In DNA form, the CDR3 reads TGTGCCAGCAGTCTAACTAGCGGGGGTCGGTTGGATGAGCAGTTCTTC. This translates into CASSLTSGGRLDEQFF.

Only a few counts were recorded for this clonotype. CDR3 region: CASRPTGTGELFF. The CDR3 DNA reads as TGTGCCAGCAGGCCGACAGGAACCGGGGAGCTGTTTTTT. The chain employs TRBV6-1 and TRBJ2-2, with TRBD1 as a possible D gene (6 bases). V gave up 6 bases and J gave up 5 bases, with 10 bases separating them. The V gene's germline CDR1 is MNHNS and CDR2 SASEGT. CDR3 length equals 13 residues.

This chain joins TRBV25-1 and TRBJ1-2; D unresolved. Germline V lookup: CDR1 MGHDK, CDR2 SYGVNS. The CDR3 totals 16 residues. V was pared by 0 bases and J by 2 bases, with 13 bases between. CDR3 sequence: CASSEYRGSTNYGYTF. The CDR3 bases are TGTGCCAGCAGTGAATACCGAGGCAGTACAAACTATGGCTACACCTTC.

This clonotype came up a few times. CDR3: CSALRDRVEEQYF. Here the CDR3 DNA reads TGCAGTGCTCTCCGGGACAGGGTCGAGGAGCAGTACTTC. J is TRBJ2-7 and V is TRBV20-1; 9 nucleotides match TRBD1. The CDR3 contains 13 residues. Germline loops: CDR1 DFQATT, CDR2 SNEGSKA (reference sequence). V lost 5 bases and J lost 7; bases outside the gene matches: 9.

This clonotype was detected only a few times. The J gene is TRBJ2-6, the V gene TRBV5-1; 10 bases match TRBD1. The CDR3 runs 17 residues. V lost 4 bases to trimming and J lost 4 bases; unmatched junction nucleotides: 8. Per the germline V gene, CDR1 is SGHRS and CDR2 is YFSETQ. The CDR3 loop is CASSPFGTGAGANVLTF. The CDR3 bases are TGCGCCAGCAGCCCCTTCGGGACAGGGGCAGGGGCCAACGTCCTGACTTTC.

A note on this clonotype: A much more abundant neighbour one base away suggests this may be a read error. The chain couples TRBV5-6 to TRBJ2-5; D possibly corresponds to TRBD2 (6 bases). The CDR3 sequence is 15 residues long. Germline V gene data show CDR1 as SGHDT and CDR2 as YYEEEE. CDR3 region: CASSRRSLGGETHYF. DNA for the CDR3: TGTGCCAGCAGCCGAAGATCGTTGGGAGGAGAGACCCATTACTTC.

The V gene is TRBV20-1, the J gene TRBJ1-6; weak D call: TRBD1 (5 bases). The CDR3 length is 17 residues. Between the trimmed V and J ends, which lost 5 bases and 6 bases, there was a span of 23 bases. CDR1 and CDR2 (germline): DFQATT, SNEGSKA (reference sequence). CDR3 in amino acids: CSAPRDQGLVRNSPLHF. DNA of the CDR3: TGCAGTGCTCCCAGAGATCAGGGTTTAGTGCGTAATTCACCCCTCCACTTT.

The V gene is TRBV10-3, the J gene TRBJ2-7; TRBD1 matches at 8 bases. With 4 bases clipped from V and 6 bases from J, the junction kept 5 bases outside the gene matches. CDR3 length: 13 residues. Germline V CDR1 and CDR2: ENHRY, SYGVKD. CDR3 protein: CAISARQGSEQYF. The CDR3 nucleotides are TGTGCCATCAGTGCACGACAGGGGTCCGAGCAGTACTTC.

This clonotype was seen ten or more times. The chain links TRBV7-9 to TRBJ1-4; no firm D call. The CDR3 is 17 residues long. V lost 0 bases, J lost 0 bases, and 11 bases lay in between. The V gene's germline CDR1 is SEHNR and CDR2 FQNEAQ (reference sequence). CDR3 residues: CASSLAHPFATNEKLFF. CDR3 coding DNA: TGTGCCAGCAGCTTAGCGCACCCTTTTGCAACTAATGAAAAACTGTTTTTT.

This clonotype was detected only a few times. The chain links TRBV10-3 to TRBJ2-5, with D hard to call. Germline V lookup: CDR1 ENHRY, CDR2 SYGVKD. This CDR3 has 11 amino acids. Between the trimmed V and J ends, which lost 6 bases and 1 base, there was a span of 3 bases. This CDR3 reads CAIRSQETQYF. CDR3 DNA sequence: TGTGCCATCAGGAGCCAAGAGACCCAGTACTTC.

This clonotype was counted a few times. The rearrangement uses TRBV13 and TRBJ2-5, with D tentatively TRBD2 (6 bases). Germline lookup yields CDR1 PRHDT and CDR2 FYEKMQ (reference sequence). Trimming left V 5 bases short and J 7 bases short, with 14 bases between. The CDR3 has 13 amino acids. The CDR3 DNA follows: TGTGCCAGCAGCGTGGGAGGAGGAGGGACCCAGTACTTC. This translates into CASSVGGGGTQYF. Full variable domain (missing parts from reference TRBV13 and TRBJ2-5): AAGVIQSPRHLIKEKRETATLKCYPIPRHDTVYWYQQGPGQDPQFLISFYEKMQSDKGSIPDRFSAQQFSDYHSELNMSSLELGDSALYFCASSVGGGGTQYFGPGTRLLVL.

This clonotype has just a few counts. The rearrangement uses TRBV7-9 and TRBJ2-7; 8 nucleotides align to TRBD1. Germline loops: CDR1 SEHNR, CDR2 FQNEAQ (reference sequence). This CDR3 spans 15 amino acids. With 2 bases clipped from V and 2 bases from J, the junction kept 5 bases outside the gene matches. DNA of the CDR3: TGTGCCAGCAGCTTATTCCAGGGGGCAACCTACGAGCAGTACTTC. Translating gives CASSLFQGATYEQYF.

This chain joins TRBV12-3 or TRBV12-4 and TRBJ2-3; D gene uncertain. This CDR3 is 11 amino acids long. Trimming removed 8 bases at V and 6 bases at J, with 9 bases between. The CDR3 region is CASLEGDTQYF. The CDR3 DNA follows: TGTGCCAGCCTAGAAGGGGATACGCAGTATTTT.

V usage is TRBV7-2 and J usage is TRBJ1-2; D perhaps matches TRBD1 (5 bases). The CDR3 loop spans 14 amino acids. The V gene's germline CDR1 is SGHTA and CDR2 FQGNSA. The germline V and J ends were trimmed by 5 bases and 6 bases, with 16 bases remaining between them. CDR3: CASSPHFQGHGYTF. The DNA of the CDR3 is TGTGCCAGCAGCCCCCATTTTCAGGGCCATGGCTACACCTTC.